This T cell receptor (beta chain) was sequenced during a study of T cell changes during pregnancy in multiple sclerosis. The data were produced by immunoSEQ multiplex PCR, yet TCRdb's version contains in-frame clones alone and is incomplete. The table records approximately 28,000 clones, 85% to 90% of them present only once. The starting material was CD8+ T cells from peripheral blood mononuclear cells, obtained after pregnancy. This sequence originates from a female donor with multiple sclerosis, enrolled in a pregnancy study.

The CDR3 sequence: CASRTGIMNTEAFF. The CDR3 nucleotides read TGTGCCAGCAGGACAGGCATCATGAACACTGAAGCTTTCTTT. The V and J genes are TRBV6-5 and TRBJ1-1; tentatively, D is TRBD1 (6 bases). The CDR3 has 14 amino acids. CDR1 is MNHEY and CDR2 is SVGAGI in the germline V gene. The V end lost 6 bases, the J end lost 0 bases, and 11 bases lay between the germline ends.